This record concerns one T cell receptor beta chain sequence. This CDR3 is 12 amino acids long. Trimming removed 4 bases at V and 7 bases at J, with 9 bases between. CDR1 SGHKS and CDR2 YYEKEE come from the germline V gene (reference sequence). This record comes from a study of OX40 agonist ivuxolimab in advanced cancers. The protocol was immunoSEQ multiplex PCR, while the TCRdb copy is restricted to in-frame clones and leaves out a portion. The sample shows roughly 87,000 clones, roughly nine tenths of them seen only once. This receptor was taken from an adult with an advanced solid tumor such as melanoma, head and neck, liver or kidney cancer. The chain carries TRBV5-5 and TRBJ2-1; D remains unclear. The source material was CD4+ or CD8+ T cells sorted from blood, sampled in a trial of the OX40 agonist ivuxolimab. Here the CDR3 reads CASSDIRNEQFF. The CDR3 region has the DNA TGTGCCAGCAGCGATATAAGGAATGAGCAGTTCTTC.